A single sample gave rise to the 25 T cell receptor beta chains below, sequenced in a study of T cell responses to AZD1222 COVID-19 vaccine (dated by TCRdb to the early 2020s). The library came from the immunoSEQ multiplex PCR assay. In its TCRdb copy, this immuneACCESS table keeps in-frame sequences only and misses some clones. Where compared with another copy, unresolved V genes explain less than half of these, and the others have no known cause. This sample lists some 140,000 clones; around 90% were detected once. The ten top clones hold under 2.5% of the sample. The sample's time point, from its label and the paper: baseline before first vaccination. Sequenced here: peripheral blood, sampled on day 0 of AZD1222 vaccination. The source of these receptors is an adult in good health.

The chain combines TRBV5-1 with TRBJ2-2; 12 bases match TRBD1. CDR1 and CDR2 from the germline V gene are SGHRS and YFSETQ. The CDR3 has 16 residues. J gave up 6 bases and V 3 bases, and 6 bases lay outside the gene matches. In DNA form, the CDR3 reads TGCGCCAGCAGCTCTGGGACAGGGGGCGCGGCCGGGGAGCTGTTTTTT. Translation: CASSSGTGGAAGELFF.

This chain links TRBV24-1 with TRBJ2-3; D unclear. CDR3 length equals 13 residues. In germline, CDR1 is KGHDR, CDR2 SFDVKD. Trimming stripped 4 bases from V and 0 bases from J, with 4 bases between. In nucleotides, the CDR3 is TGTGCCACCAGTGAGCAGAGCACAGATACGCAGTATTTT. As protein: CATSEQSTDTQYF.

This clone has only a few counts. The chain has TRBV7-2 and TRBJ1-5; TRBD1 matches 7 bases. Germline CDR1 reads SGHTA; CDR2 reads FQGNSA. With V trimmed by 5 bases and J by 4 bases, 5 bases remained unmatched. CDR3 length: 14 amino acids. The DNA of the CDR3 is TGTGCCAGCAGCGAGACAGGGAATAATCAGCCCCAGCATTTT. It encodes CASSETGNNQPQHF.

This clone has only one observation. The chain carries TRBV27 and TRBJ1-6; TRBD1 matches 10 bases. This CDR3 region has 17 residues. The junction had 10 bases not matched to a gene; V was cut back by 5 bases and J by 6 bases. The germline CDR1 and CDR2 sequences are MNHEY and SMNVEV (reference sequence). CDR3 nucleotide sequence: TGTGCCAGCAGTAACACCCGCGGGACAGGGGTTAATTCACCCCTCCACTTT. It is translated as CASSNTRGTGVNSPLHF.

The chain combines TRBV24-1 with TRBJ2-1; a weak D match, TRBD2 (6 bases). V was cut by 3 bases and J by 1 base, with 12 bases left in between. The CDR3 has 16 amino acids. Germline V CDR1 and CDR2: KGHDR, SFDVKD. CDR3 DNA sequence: TGTGCCACCAGTGATCGACCCGGGAGATCCTACAATGAGCAGTTCTTC. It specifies CATSDRPGRSYNEQFF.

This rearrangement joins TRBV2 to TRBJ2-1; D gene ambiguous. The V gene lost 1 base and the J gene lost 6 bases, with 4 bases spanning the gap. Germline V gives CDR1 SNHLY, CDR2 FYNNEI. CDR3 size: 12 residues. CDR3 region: CASSEDVNEQFF. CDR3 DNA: TGTGCCAGCAGTGAAGACGTCAATGAGCAGTTCTTC. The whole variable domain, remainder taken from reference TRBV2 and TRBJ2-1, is EPEVTQTPSHQVTQMGQEVILRCVPISNHLYFYWYRQILGQKVEFLVSFYNNEISEKSEIFDDQFSVERPDGSNFTLKIRSTKLEDSAMYFCASSEDVNEQFFGPGTRLTVL.

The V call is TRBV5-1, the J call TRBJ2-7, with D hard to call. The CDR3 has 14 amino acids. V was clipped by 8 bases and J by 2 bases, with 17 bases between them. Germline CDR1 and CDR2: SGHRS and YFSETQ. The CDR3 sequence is CASSTGSFPYEQYF. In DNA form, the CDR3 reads TGCGCCAGTAGCACTGGCTCCTTCCCCTACGAGCAGTACTTC. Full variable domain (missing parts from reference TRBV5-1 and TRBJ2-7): KAGVTQTPRYLIKTRGQQVTLSCSPISGHRSVSWYQQTPGQGLQFLFEYFSETQRNKGNFPGRFSGRQFSNSRSEMNVSTLELGDSALYLCASSTGSFPYEQYFGPGTRLTVT.

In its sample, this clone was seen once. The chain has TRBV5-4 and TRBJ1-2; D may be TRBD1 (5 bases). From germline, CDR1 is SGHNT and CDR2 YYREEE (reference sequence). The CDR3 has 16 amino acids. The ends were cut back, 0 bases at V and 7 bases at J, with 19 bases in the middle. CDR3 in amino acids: CASSLGLRDGLFGYTF. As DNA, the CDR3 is TGTGCCAGCAGCTTGGGGCTTAGGGACGGCCTCTTTGGCTACACCTTC.

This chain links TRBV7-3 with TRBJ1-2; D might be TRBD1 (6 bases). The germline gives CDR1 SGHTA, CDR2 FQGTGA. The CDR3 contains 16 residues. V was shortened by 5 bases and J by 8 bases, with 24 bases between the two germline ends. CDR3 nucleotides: TGTGCCAGCAGCAGACTCGGACCGCGACAGGCGGAAGGCTACACCTTC. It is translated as CASSRLGPRQAEGYTF.

DNA for the CDR3: TGCAGCGGAACCGGGACTAACTACTACAATGAGCAGTTCTTC. It translates to CSGTGTNYYNEQFF. The chain couples TRBV29-1 to TRBJ2-1; 7 bases fit TRBD2. CDR3 length: 14 amino acids. The germline V gene has CDR1 SQVTM and CDR2 ANQGSEA. The V segment lost 7 bases and the J segment 3 bases; nucleotides outside the gene matches: 9.

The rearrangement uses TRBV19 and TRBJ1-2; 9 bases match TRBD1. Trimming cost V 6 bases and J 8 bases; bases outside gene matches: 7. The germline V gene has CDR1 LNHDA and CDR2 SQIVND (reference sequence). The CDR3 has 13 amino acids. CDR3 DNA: TGTGCCAGTAGGACAGGGGGTTTTACCGGCTACACCTTC. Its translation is CASRTGGFTGYTF.

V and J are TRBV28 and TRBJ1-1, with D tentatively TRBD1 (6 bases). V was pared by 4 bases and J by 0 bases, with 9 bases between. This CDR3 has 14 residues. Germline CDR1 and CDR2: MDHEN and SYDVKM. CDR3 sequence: CASSYRAMNTEAFF. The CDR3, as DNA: TGTGCCAGCAGTTACAGGGCCATGAACACTGAAGCTTTCTTT.

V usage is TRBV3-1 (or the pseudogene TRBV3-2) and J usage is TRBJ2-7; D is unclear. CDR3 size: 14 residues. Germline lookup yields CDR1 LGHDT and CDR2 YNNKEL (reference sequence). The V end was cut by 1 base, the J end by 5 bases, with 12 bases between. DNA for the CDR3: TGTGCCAGCAGCCAAGTGTCTGGCTGGAACGAGCAGTACTTC. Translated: CASSQVSGWNEQYF.

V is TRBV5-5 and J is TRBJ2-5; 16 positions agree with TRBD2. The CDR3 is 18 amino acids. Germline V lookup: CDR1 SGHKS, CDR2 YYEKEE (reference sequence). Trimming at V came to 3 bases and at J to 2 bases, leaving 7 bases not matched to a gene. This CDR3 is CASSWGTSGRASQETQYF. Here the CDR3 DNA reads TGTGCCAGCAGCTGGGGGACTAGCGGGAGGGCGAGTCAAGAGACCCAGTACTTC.

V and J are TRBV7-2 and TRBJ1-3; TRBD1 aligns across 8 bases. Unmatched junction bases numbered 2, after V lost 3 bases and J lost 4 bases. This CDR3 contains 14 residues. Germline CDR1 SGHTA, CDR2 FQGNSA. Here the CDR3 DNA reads TGTGCCAGCAGCTTGGGGACAGGCGGAAACACCATATATTTT. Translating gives CASSLGTGGNTIYF.

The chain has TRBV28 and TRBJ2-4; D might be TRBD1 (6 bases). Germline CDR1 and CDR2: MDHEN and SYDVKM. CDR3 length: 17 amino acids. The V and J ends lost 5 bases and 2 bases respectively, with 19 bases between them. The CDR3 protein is CASSQPTGSLTKNIQYF. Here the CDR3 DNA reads TGTGCCAGCAGTCAGCCAACAGGGTCGCTTACCAAAAACATTCAGTACTTC.

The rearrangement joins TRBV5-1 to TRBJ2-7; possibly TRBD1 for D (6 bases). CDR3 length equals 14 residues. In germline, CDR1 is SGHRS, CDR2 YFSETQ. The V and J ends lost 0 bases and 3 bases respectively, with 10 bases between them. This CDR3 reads CASSLDRVSYEQYF. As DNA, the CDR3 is TGCGCCAGCAGCTTGGACAGGGTGAGCTACGAGCAGTACTTC.

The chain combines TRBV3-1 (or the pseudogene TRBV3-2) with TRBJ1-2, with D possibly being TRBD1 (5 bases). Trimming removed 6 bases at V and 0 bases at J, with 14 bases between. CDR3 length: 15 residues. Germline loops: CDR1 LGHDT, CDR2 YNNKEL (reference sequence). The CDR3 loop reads CASRGGAEANYGYTF. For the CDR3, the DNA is TGTGCCAGCAGGGGTGGGGCAGAAGCTAACTATGGCTACACCTTC.

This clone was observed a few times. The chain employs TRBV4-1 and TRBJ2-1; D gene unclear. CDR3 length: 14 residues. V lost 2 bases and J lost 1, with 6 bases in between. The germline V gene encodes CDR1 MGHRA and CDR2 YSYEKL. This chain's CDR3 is CASSQSLSYNEQFF. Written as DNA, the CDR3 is TGCGCCAGCAGCCAATCTCTTTCCTACAATGAGCAGTTCTTC.

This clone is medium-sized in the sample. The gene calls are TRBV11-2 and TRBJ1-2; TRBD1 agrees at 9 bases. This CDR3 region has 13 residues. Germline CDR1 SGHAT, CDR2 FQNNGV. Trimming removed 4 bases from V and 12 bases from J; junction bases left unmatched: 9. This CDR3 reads CASSSGTGPADTF. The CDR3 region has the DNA TGTGCCAGCAGCTCCGGGACAGGGCCTGCGGACACCTTC.

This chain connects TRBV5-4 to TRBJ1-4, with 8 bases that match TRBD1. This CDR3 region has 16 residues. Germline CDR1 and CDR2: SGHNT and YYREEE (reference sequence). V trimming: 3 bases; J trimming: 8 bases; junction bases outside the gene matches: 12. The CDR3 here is CASSSRGQGGNEKLFF. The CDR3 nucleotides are TGTGCCAGCAGCTCGCGAGGACAGGGCGGAAACGAAAAACTGTTTTTT. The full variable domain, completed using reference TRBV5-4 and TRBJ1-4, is ETGVTQSPTHLIKTRGQQVTLRCSSQSGHNTVSWYQQALGQGPQFIFQYYREEENGRGNFPPRFSGLQFPNYSSELNVNALELDDSALYLCASSSRGQGGNEKLFFGSGTQLSVL.

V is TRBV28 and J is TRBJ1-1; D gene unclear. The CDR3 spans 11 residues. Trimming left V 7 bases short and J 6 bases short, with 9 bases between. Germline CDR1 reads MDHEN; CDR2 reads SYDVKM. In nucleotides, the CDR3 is TGTGCCAGCATGGTCGGTCCTGAAGCTTTCTTT. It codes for CASMVGPEAFF.

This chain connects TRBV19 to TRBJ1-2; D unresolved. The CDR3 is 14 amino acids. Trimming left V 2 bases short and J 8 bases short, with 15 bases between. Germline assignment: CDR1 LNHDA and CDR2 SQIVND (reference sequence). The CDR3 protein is CASSIRPQDWGYTF. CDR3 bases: TGTGCCAGTAGTATACGTCCCCAGGACTGGGGCTACACCTTC.

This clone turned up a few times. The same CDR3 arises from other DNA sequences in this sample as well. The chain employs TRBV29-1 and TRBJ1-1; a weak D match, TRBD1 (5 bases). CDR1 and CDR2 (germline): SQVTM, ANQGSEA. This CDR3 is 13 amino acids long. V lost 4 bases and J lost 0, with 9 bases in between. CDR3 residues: CSVGGGMNTEAFF. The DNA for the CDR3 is TGCAGCGTTGGTGGGGGGATGAACACTGAAGCTTTCTTT.

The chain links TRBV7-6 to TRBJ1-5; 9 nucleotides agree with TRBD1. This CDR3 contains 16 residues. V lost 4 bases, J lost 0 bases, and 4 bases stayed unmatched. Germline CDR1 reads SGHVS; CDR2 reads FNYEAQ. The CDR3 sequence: CASSSWDRASNQPQHF. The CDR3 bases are TGTGCCAGCAGCTCCTGGGACAGGGCTAGCAATCAGCCCCAGCATTTT.